This T cell receptor (beta chain) was retrieved from a study of cytomegalovirus exposure and HLA in healthy donors (dated 2017 in TCRdb). Study-wide context: An earlier analysis of around 600 of the donors reported 250 to 350 Gb of sequence data and about 100 million unique TCR beta sequences from about 179 million T cells. Typing coverage differed by locus: A, B, C, DRB1 and DQB1 were typed in about 620-640 donors, DQA1 in around 500, DPA1 in 606, and DPB1 in 450 to 480. About 330 gigabases of sequencing data and 70 million to 95 million unique TCR sequences made up an early release that covered over 550 HLA-typed donors. Across around 400 genotyped donors of the cohort, an average of roughly 230,000 unique TCR beta nucleotide sequences per donor were sequenced, and roughly 20% of those sequences were non-productive. Besides the first cohort of 666 subjects, a separate validation cohort made up of 90 to 150 different subjects was used. In the later analysis, no new phenotypic data were used to find candidate immune exposures; instead, reliance was placed on TCR beta sequences and their occurrence across donors. Both class I and class II loci were covered by HLA typing, at four-digit resolution. The study profiled the T cell repertoires of hundreds of subjects by immunosequencing and related them to cytomegalovirus serostatus. A handful of DR-DQ haplotypes were treated as single units for association and clustering because of strong linkage in the cohort. The study aimed to test whether cataloging public T cell receptors could reveal signatures of past pathogen exposure. Donor age, sex, ethnicity and CMV serostatus were collected together with the repertoire data. Of the roughly 400 genotyped donors, around 81% fell in the genetic ancestry cluster associated with self-reported Caucasian donors. High-throughput TCR immunosequencing, statistical association of individual TCRs with disease status, and machine learning were combined to predict cytomegalovirus infection status. A later genetic analysis took genome-wide SNP genotypes for about three fifths of the 666 donors and used that subset as a discovery cohort. All discovery cohort repertoires had been generated on a single sequencing platform. To decide whether each TCR beta V gene segment behaved as functional or pseudogenic, an earlier analysis of over 500 of the donors relied on high-throughput TCR beta sequencing. A later analysis re-examined previously published TCR beta repertoires from about 700 donors and added high-resolution HLA genotyping to investigate patterns of TCR occurrence. On the study overall, not on this receptor specifically: CMV serostatus was the only immune exposure information available for the cohort. A further reported finding was that TCR beta sequences accurately predicted the HLA-A and HLA-B alleles for most subjects in the first cohort. Most TCR sequences were observed very rarely across donors, whereas some public TCRs were present in many individuals. A few of the identified cytomegalovirus-associated TCR beta chains were confirmed in vitro to be specific for cytomegalovirus antigens. In a later analysis, several top co-occurrence clusters were reported to appear linked to parvovirus B19, influenza, CMV and Epstein-Barr virus. Strong co-occurrence of HLA alleles, especially DR and DQ, made assigning TCR associations to individual alleles difficult. A later genetic analysis reported fewer N-insertions in productive TCRs among donors in an Asian-associated ancestry cluster than the approximately 700-donor mean. Roughly uniform sequencing depth across donors was assumed in presence/absence analyses, although this assumption may not hold. Linkage disequilibrium might explain the correlated functional status among segregating V segments, but an unknown experimental factor could not be excluded. In a later analysis, TCR association rates were found to vary across HLA loci, with the most associated TCRs seen for DRB1 alleles and the fewest for HLA-C alleles. In the study, around 150 TCR beta chains were listed as associated with cytomegalovirus. In both the original and validation cohorts, the classifier was reported to diagnose cytomegalovirus status with high specificity and sensitivity. Only TCR beta chains were sequenced in this cohort, and the absence of alpha or paired-chain data limited detectable features. In an earlier analysis of about 600 of the donors, most TCR beta V segments appeared in productive rearrangements about 90% or about 30% of the time, broadly matching IMGT annotations. A group of highly shared sequence variants was considered likely to be a technical artifact of the sequencing pipeline. Some IMGT-functional V segments, including TRBV6-2 and TRBV6-3, could not be told apart with the 87-base-pair reads, so those segments were excluded. According to the authors, the approach could potentially be generalized to other disease states and immunological phenotypes. At a false discovery rate of 0.05, a later analysis linked some 17,000 TCR beta sequences to specific HLA alleles. The earlier analysis of approximately 540 of the donors excluded some 15 rarely observed V segments, including chromosome 9 orphons, because counts were too low. HLA typing was unavailable for some donors at each locus, so association tests used only the typed subset. Compared with equally common non-associated chains, HLA-associated TCR beta chains in a later analysis were more clonally expanded and had lower generation probabilities. A later analysis found that most CMV-associated TCR beta chains appeared HLA-restricted, with HLA associations seemingly driven largely by CMV exposure. In a later genetic analysis, a missense DCLRE1C variant was associated with V-gene and J-gene trimming of TCR beta chains, and the association was replicated in an independent cohort.

To note about this clone: Its cognate antigen has yet to be identified. Base-call qualities are not available, and no considerably larger clone is one nucleotide away.

In total, just over 650 healthy bone marrow donors made up the cohort. All cohort members were sampled while nominally healthy, although unrecorded immune exposures were likely present. The donor was CMV seropositive and belonged to the group of more than 250 seropositive cohort members. A peripheral blood sample was provided by each donor, and peripheral blood mononuclear cells were used for TCR beta sequencing. The Qiagen DNeasy Blood Extraction Kit was used to extract genomic DNA from the blood cell samples. Receptor amplification or capture employed the immunoSEQ multiplex PCR assay. For the multiplex PCR, a mixture combining 60 forward primers for TCR Vbeta segments and 13 reverse primers for TCR Jbeta segments was used. The CDR3 region of rearranged TCR beta genes was amplified from genomic DNA with a multiplex PCR assay. Amplified TCR beta libraries were sequenced as 87-base-pair reads on the Illumina HiSeq System. In the authors' own workflow: In a later analysis, around 80 million unique TCR beta chains were counted across the 690 or so repertoires, and about 9.9 million of these chains were shared by at least two donors. Raw reads were error-corrected and collapsed into unique sequences by a nearest-neighbor algorithm in which closely related sequences were merged to remove PCR and sequencing errors. V, D and J gene segments were assigned by aligning CDR3 sequences to IMGT reference sequences. For a sequence to be retained, a match of at least six nucleotides was required to both a V gene segment and a J gene segment. A rearrangement was called productive if the CDR3 had no stop codons and remained in frame with V and J, and every other rearrangement was called non-productive. Following IMGT convention, CDR3 was defined as the stretch from the second conserved V-encoded cysteine to the conserved J-encoded phenylalanine. In an earlier analysis of just under 600 of the donors, sequences lacking an unambiguous match to a single V gene segment were excluded. In an earlier analysis of 450 to 750 of the donors, a V segment was called functional when productive rearrangements were above 56.7%, and segregating when the standard deviation between donors exceeded 5%. A statistical classification framework was built to diagnose cytomegalovirus status from the catalog of TCR beta chain sequences. In a later analysis, TCR nucleotide sequences were compared against IMGT/GENE-DB human TR gene sequences so that V and J genes could be assigned. In a later analysis, CDR3 sequences and most-parsimonious VDJ recombination scenarios were assigned using the TCRdist pipeline. In a later analysis, each TCR beta chain was defined by its CDR3 amino acid sequence together with its V-gene family, and reads lacking a unique V-gene family were excluded. To address suspected cross-contamination and a sequencing artifact, a later analysis removed approximately 590 highly shared, low-generation-probability nucleotide sequences. In a later analysis, a clonal expansion index for each public chain was calculated from normalized within-repertoire ranks of inferred template counts. In a later analysis, generation probabilities were computed using a VDJ recombination model fitted to out-of-frame rearrangements, and the results were checked against IGoR. In a later analysis, hypergeometric tests were used to score TCR-TCR, TCR-HLA and TCR-CMV co-occurrence, with a repertoire-size bias correction applied to TCR pairs. A later analysis estimated false discovery rates by permuting HLA or CMV assignments 20 times. A later analysis grouped co-occurring TCRs with DBSCAN, adding TCRdist sequence similarity when clustering within HLA-allele-positive subsets. Repertoires with fewer than 30,000 or more than 120,000 public chains were left out of co-occurrence clustering, as were five repertoires with anomalous nucleotide sharing. The table comes from immuneACCESS by way of TCRdb, which keeps in-frame sequences with V and J called. Part of the clones is missing from these tables; in studies checked, under half for an unresolved V gene and the rest for unknown reasons. The V and J calls and clone size come from that table; D and trimming were worked out from the DNA. In this sample the table shows about 190,000 clones, 75% to 90% of which occur a single time. The leading ten clones occupy approximately 2.4% of the sample.

The germline V gene sets CDR1 to SNHLY and CDR2 to FYNNEI. The CDR3 runs 13 amino acids, cysteine and phenylalanine included. The kept DNA is CDR3 alone, 39 bases in frame from the first base. V lost 10 bases and J lost 3 bases, and the count of bases not matched to a germline gene is 8. The TCR sequence derives from a woman aged 45-65 years in good health and CMV-seropositive. This chain is built from TRBV2 and TRBJ1-1; the central 7 bases match TRBD1. The sequencing sample was made of PBMCs. In nucleotide form, the sequence is TGTGCCAACAATCCCCAGGGGGACACTGAAGCTTTCTTT. The resulting protein is CANNPQGDTEAFF.